This T cell receptor (beta chain) was sequenced for a study of neurological immune-mediated disorders. It was by 5'RACE with 10-nucleotide random UMIs that the cDNA was made. Whenever a sequencing run was performed, it yielded over 170 million TCR-beta sequences from 15-18 subjects. TCRdb reanalysed the 5' RACE reads using MiXCR and keeps one entry per CDR3 protein. The table includes about 59,000 distinct CDR3 sequences, about 25% detected once. This clonotype was counted many times. The antigen remains unidentified. Time point meaning: technical triplicate 2. Whole-study results and caveats: The greatest TCR clonal expansion occurred in HTLV-1-associated myelopathy and the least in multiple sclerosis, which fell below healthy controls. CDR3 amino acid sequences found in expanded clones were never shared across subjects, suggesting private repertoires in all groups.

The TCR sequence derives from a man between 60 and 70 years old with HTLV-1-associated myelopathy (HAM/TSP). Sequencing was done on a sample of PBMCs.

CDR3 loop: CASSLGAGGPNTGELFF. In DNA form, the CDR3 reads TGTGCCAGCAGCTTAGGGGCGGGAGGGCCGAACACCGGGGAGCTGTTTTTT. The V and J genes are TRBV11-2 and TRBJ2-2; 9 bases are shared with TRBD2. This CDR3 region has 17 residues. Germline loops: CDR1 SGHAT, CDR2 FQNNGV. The junction had 3 bases not matched to a gene; V was cut back by 1 base and J by 0 bases.